This T cell receptor beta chain came from a study of T cells after yellow fever vaccination. Study-wide results and caveats: The appearance of a small share of clonotypes in both CD4 and CD8 compartments was observed. At about 97% for CD4 and about 91% for CD8, most primary-vaccination clones showed up again after the booster.

The ends were cut back, 8 bases at V and 3 bases at J, with 8 bases in the middle. The germline CDR1 and CDR2 sequences are MNHEY and SVGAGI. This CDR3 region has 11 residues. TCRdb ran MiXCR on the 5' RACE reads and lists one entry per CDR3 protein. The repertoire holds tens of thousands of distinct CDR3 sequences, with 7.5% to 9% as singletons. For this clonotype: Its antigen is not identified.

The sample here was CD8+ T cells sorted from PBMCs, taken on the day of the yellow fever booster vaccination. V and J are TRBV6-5 and TRBJ2-7; D is tentatively TRBD1 or TRBD2 (5 bases each). The sequence derives from a man aged 25 to 40 who received the YFV17D yellow fever vaccine. In DNA, the CDR3 is TGTGCCAGCGGGGACGGCTACGAGCAGTACTTC. Amino acids: CASGDGYEQYF.